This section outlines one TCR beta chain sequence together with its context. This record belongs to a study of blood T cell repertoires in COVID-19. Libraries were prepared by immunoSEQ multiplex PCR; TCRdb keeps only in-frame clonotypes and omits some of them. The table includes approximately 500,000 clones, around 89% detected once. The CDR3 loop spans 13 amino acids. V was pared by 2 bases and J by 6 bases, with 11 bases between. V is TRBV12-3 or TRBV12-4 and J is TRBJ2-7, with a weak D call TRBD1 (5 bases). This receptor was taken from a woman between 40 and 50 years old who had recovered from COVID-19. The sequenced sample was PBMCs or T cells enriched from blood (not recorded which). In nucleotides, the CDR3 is TGTGCCAGCAGTTTAATCTGGGGCGGCGAGCAGTACTTC. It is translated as CASSLIWGGEQYF.